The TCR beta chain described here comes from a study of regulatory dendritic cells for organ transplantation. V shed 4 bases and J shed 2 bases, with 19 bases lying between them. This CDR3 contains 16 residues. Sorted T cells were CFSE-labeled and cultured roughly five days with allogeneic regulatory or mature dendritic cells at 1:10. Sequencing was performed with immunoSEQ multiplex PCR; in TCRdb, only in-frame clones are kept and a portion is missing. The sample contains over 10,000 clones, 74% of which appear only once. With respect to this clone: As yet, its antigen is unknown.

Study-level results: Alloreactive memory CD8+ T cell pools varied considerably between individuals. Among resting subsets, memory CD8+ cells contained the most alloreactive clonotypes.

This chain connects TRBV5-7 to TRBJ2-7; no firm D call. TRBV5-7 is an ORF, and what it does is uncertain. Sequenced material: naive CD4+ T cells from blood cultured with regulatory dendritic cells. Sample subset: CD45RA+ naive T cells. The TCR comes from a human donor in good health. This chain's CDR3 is CASSVFSVETPYEQYF. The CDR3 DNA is TGTGCCAGCAGCGTCTTCAGCGTTGAGACCCCCTACGAGCAGTACTTC.